The 18 T cell receptor beta chains listed next were all sequenced from one sample in a study of human T cells and chemical hapten exposure. Time point here: patch test 1, 2 weeks after DPC sensitization. Treatment indicated: therapeutic diphenylcyclopropenone sensitization with weekly scalp DPC. TCRdb independently ran MiXCR on the RACE reads; one entry per CDR3 protein. Here the sample spans fewer than 400,000 distinct CDR3 sequences, approximately 6.3% being singletons. Source: whole blood, taken in connection with sensitization to the hapten diphenylcyclopropenone (DPC). These receptors came from a woman younger than 35 with alopecia areata. Some clones in this sample may be carry-over from other donors' samples.

This clonotype was counted at least ten times. V gene TRBV28 combines with J gene TRBJ1-2, with TRBD1 matching over 7 bases. CDR3 size: 14 residues. Germline V gives CDR1 MDHEN, CDR2 SYDVKM. V shed 3 bases and J 6 bases; nucleotides not matched to a gene: 7. CDR3 DNA: TGTGCCAGCAGTTTTGCCGGGACAGTCCATGGCTACACCTTC. Protein sequence: CASSFAGTVHGYTF.

This clonotype was found a few times. The rearrangement uses TRBV20-1 and TRBJ1-5, with 8 bases fitting TRBD1. J was trimmed by 7 bases and V by 6 bases; bases with no gene match: 14. CDR1 and CDR2 from the germline V gene are DFQATT and SNEGSKA (reference sequence). The CDR3 has 15 amino acids. The CDR3 nucleotides are TGCAGTGCCCTACATGGTACAGGGGGAAGCCAGCCCCAGCATTTT. Its protein is CSALHGTGGSQPQHF.

This clonotype was counted ten times or more. The genes are TRBV7-9 and TRBJ1-5; the D is unclear. Germline values: CDR1 SEHNR, CDR2 FQNEAQ (reference sequence). Trimming took off 1 base at V and 6 bases at J, with 10 bases between the two ends. The CDR3 is made up of 14 amino acids. CDR3 nucleotide sequence: TGTGCCAGCAGCTTAGAGTCCGCTGGTCAGCCCCAGCATTTT. Residues: CASSLESAGQPQHF.

The chain is built from TRBV6-2 or TRBV6-3 and TRBJ2-5; 7 nucleotides match TRBD2. The CDR3 has 16 amino acids. J lost 1 base, V lost 5 bases, and 10 bases had no gene match. Per the germline V gene, CDR1 is MNHEY and CDR2 is SVGEGT. As DNA, the CDR3 is TGTGCCAGCAGTCGCGGGGGATGGGTGGGCCAAGAGACCCAGTACTTC. It is translated as CASSRGGWVGQETQYF.

The rearrangement joins TRBV6-2 or TRBV6-3 to TRBJ1-2; D might be TRBD1 (6 bases). CDR3 length: 14 amino acids. Looked up from germline, CDR1 is MNHEY and CDR2 is SVGEGT. The germline V and J ends were trimmed by 6 bases and 6 bases, with 17 bases remaining between them. The DNA for the CDR3 is TGTGCCAGCAGACAAGGGGGGTCGAATCATGGCTACACCTTC. It codes for CASRQGGSNHGYTF.

This clonotype has at least ten counts. CDR3 DNA: TGTGCCAGCAATAAGGCTGGATCAGCCTACGAGCAGTACTTC. Its translation is CASNKAGSAYEQYF. This chain joins TRBV28 and TRBJ2-7; D gene uncertain. Deletions cut 7 bases from V and 2 bases from J, with 15 bases between. The CDR3 length is 14 residues. Germline V gene data show CDR1 as MDHEN and CDR2 as SYDVKM.

The chain employs TRBV3-1 and TRBJ1-1; 10 positions agree with TRBD1. The germline gives CDR1 LGHDT, CDR2 YNNKEL (reference sequence). The length of the CDR3 is 17 residues. J was trimmed by 5 bases and V by 1 base; bases with no gene match: 10. The CDR3 nucleotides read TGTGCCAGCAGCCAAGGGGACAGGGGCCGCATAATGACTGAAGCTTTCTTT. Its protein product is CASSQGDRGRIMTEAFF.

This clonotype was picked up many times. This chain uses TRBV12-3 or TRBV12-4 with TRBJ1-5; D call uncertain. Trimming stripped 2 bases from V and 6 bases from J, with 8 bases between. This CDR3 region has 13 residues. CDR3 in amino acids: CASSLSGGQPQHF. Written as DNA, the CDR3 is TGTGCCAGCAGTTTAAGCGGAGGTCAGCCCCAGCATTTT.

This clonotype was observed a handful of times. V is TRBV4-3 and J is TRBJ2-3; 8 nucleotides match TRBD1. This CDR3 has 17 residues. J lost 0 bases, V lost 2 bases, and 7 bases had no gene match. CDR1 and CDR2 from the germline V gene are LGHNA and YSLEER. For the CDR3, the DNA is TGCGCCAGCAGCCAAAGGACAGGGTCGATTAGCACAGATACGCAGTATTTT. It encodes CASSQRTGSISTDTQYF.

The chain employs TRBV6-9 and TRBJ1-1; D unresolved. Germline V lookup: CDR1 MNHGY, CDR2 SVAAGI. The V gene lost 4 bases and the J gene lost 9 bases, with 15 bases spanning the gap. This CDR3 is 13 amino acids long. CDR3 nucleotide sequence: TGTGCCAGCAGTTCACCCCCTCAGGTACAAGCTTTCTTT. Protein sequence: CASSSPPQVQAFF.

This clonotype came up a few times. J is TRBJ2-5 and V is TRBV29-1; possibly TRBD1 or TRBD2 for D (6 bases each). CDR1 is SQVTM, CDR2 ANQGSEA, per germline. The CDR3 extends over 13 amino acids. The germline V and J ends were trimmed by 1 base and 5 bases, with 11 bases remaining between them. The CDR3 is CSVEGGASETQYF. CDR3 coding DNA: TGCAGCGTTGAAGGGGGGGCCTCTGAGACCCAGTACTTC.

The gene calls are TRBV29-1 and TRBJ2-7; D gene ambiguous. The germline V gene encodes CDR1 SQVTM and CDR2 ANQGSEA. CDR3 length: 12 amino acids. The V and J ends lost 8 bases and 0 bases respectively, with 11 bases between them. The CDR3 nucleotides are TGCAGCTGTTCCCTGAGCTCCTACGAGCAGTACTTC. Its translation: CSCSLSSYEQYF.

This clonotype has ten or more counts. The chain employs TRBV11-2 and TRBJ1-6; possible D gene TRBD1, 5 bases. The CDR3 covers 19 residues. V lost 1 base, J lost 4 bases, and 20 bases lay in between. Looked up from germline, CDR1 is SGHAT and CDR2 is FQNNGV. The CDR3 DNA sequence: TGTGCCAGCAGCTTAGCCCCCTCTGAGGGGCAGGGATATAATTCACCCCTCCACTTT. Its translation: CASSLAPSEGQGYNSPLHF.

A note on this clonotype: A much larger clone lies one base from this, so it may be a read error. J is TRBJ2-3 and V is TRBV20-1, with unresolved D. CDR3 length: 14 residues. In germline, CDR1 is DFQATT, CDR2 SNEGSKA (reference sequence). V gave up 6 bases and J gave up 10 bases, with 23 bases separating them. CDR3: CSAAKVEQMYSQYF. DNA of the CDR3: TGCAGTGCCGCAAAGGTCGAGCAGATGTATTCGCAGTATTTT.

V usage is TRBV19 and J usage is TRBJ2-2, with TRBD1 matching over 9 bases. The germline V gene has CDR1 LNHDA and CDR2 SQIVND (reference sequence). J gave up 3 bases and V 7 bases, and 6 bases lay outside the gene matches. CDR3 size: 15 residues. The CDR3 loop is CASTQDRGYTGELFF. The CDR3 bases are TGTGCCAGTACCCAAGACAGGGGGTACACCGGGGAGCTGTTTTTT.

The V gene is TRBV5-5, the J gene TRBJ2-3; D tentatively fits TRBD1 or TRBD2 (6 bases each). The CDR3 is 15 residues long. Looked up from germline, CDR1 is SGHKS and CDR2 is YYEKEE (reference sequence). Trimming pared 6 bases from V and 0 bases from J, leaving 14 bases between. The CDR3 reads CASTIGGPSTDTQYF. CDR3 bases: TGTGCCAGCACCATAGGGGGGCCTAGCACAGATACGCAGTATTTT.

Points on this clonotype: A much larger clonotype is one base distant, so this may be a read error. CDR3 coding DNA: TGTGCCAGCAGTGAATACAGGGGTATTACAATATCTTTTGGCTACGCCTTC. Translating gives CASSEYRGITISFGYAF. The V gene is TRBV2, the J gene TRBJ1-2; TRBD1 aligns across 7 bases. CDR3 size: 17 residues. Germline assignment: CDR1 SNHLY and CDR2 FYNNEI.

This clonotype showed up many times. The chain has TRBV7-9 and TRBJ2-1; TRBD2 agrees at 10 bases. Germline trimming cut 6 bases from V and 0 bases from J; bases unmatched to any gene: 8. Germline lookup yields CDR1 SEHNR and CDR2 FQNEAQ (reference sequence). The CDR3 totals 17 residues. The DNA of the CDR3 is TGTGCCAGCAGACGCTTGGGACTAGCGAGCTCCTACAATGAGCAGTTCTTC. Encoded protein: CASRRLGLASSYNEQFF.